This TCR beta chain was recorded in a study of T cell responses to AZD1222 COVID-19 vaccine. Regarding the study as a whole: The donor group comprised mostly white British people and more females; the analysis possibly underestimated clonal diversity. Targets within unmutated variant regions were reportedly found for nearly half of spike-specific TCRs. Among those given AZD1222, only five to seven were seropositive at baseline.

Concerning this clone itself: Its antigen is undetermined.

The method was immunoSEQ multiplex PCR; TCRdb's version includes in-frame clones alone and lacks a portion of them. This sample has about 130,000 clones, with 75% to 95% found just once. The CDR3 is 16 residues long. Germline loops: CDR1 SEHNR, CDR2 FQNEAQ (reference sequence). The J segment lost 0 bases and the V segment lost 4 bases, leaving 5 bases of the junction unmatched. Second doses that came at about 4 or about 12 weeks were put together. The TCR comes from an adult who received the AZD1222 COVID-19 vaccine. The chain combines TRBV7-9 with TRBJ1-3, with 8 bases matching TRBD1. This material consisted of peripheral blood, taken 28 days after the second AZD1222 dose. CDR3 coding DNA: TGTGCCAGCAGCTCCTGGACAGGGATCTCTGGAAACACCATATATTTT. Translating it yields CASSSWTGISGNTIYF.